The 14 T cell receptor beta chains listed next were all sequenced from one sample in a study of blood T cell repertoires in COVID-19. The data were produced by immunoSEQ multiplex PCR, yet TCRdb's version contains in-frame clones alone and is incomplete. The sample carries around 190,000 clones, more than 80% recorded once. The sample comprised peripheral blood. The receptor set was obtained from a woman aged 55 to 70 with acute or convalescent COVID-19.

The DNA of the CDR3 is TGTGCCAGCTCACCAGGGGGGGCGGTGACTGAAAAACTGTTTTTT. Amino acids: CASSPGGAVTEKLFF. This sequence joins TRBV18 and TRBJ1-4; possible D gene TRBD1, 6 bases. The CDR3 has 15 residues. V gave up 2 bases and J gave up 7 bases, with 14 bases separating them. Per the germline V gene, CDR1 is KGHSH and CDR2 is LQKENI.

The J gene is TRBJ1-1, the V gene TRBV28; TRBD1 matches 7 bases. Trimming removed 8 bases from V and 5 bases from J; junction bases left unmatched: 5. Germline values: CDR1 MDHEN, CDR2 SYDVKM. The CDR3 contains 12 residues. The CDR3 sequence: CASRRDSTEAFF. Here the CDR3 DNA reads TGTGCCAGCCGCCGGGACAGTACTGAAGCTTTCTTT. Together with reference TRBV28 and TRBJ1-1, the CDR3 gives the full variable domain: DVKVTQSSRYLVKRTGEKVFLECVQDMDHENMFWYRQDPGLGLRLIYFSYDVKMKEKGDIPEGYSVSREKKERFSLILESASTNQTSMYLCASRRDSTEAFFGQGTRLTVV.

The chain recombines TRBV13 with TRBJ1-2; 7 positions agree with TRBD1. The length of the CDR3 is 14 residues. Unmatched junction bases numbered 2, after V lost 0 bases and J lost 4 bases. Germline CDR1 reads PRHDT; CDR2 reads FYEKMQ (reference sequence). The CDR3, as DNA: TGTGCCAGCAGCTTAGGAGGGGGCGGCTATGGCTACACCTTC. Translation gives CASSLGGGGYGYTF.

This rearrangement joins TRBV19 to TRBJ2-1; TRBD2 aligns across 11 bases. Losses at the gene ends were 6 bases for V and 4 bases for J; bases not matched to a gene: 5. The length of the CDR3 is 15 residues. Looked up from germline, CDR1 is LNHDA and CDR2 is SQIVND (reference sequence). CDR3 nucleotides: TGTGCCAGTAGGGGAACTAGCGGGGGATACAATGAGCAGTTCTTC. Encoded protein: CASRGTSGGYNEQFF.

The V and J genes are TRBV5-1 and TRBJ2-5; D gene ambiguous. Trimming took off 6 bases at V and 1 base at J, with 4 bases between the two ends. Germline V gene sequence: CDR1 SGHRS, CDR2 YFSETQ. CDR3 size: 11 residues. The CDR3 protein is CASTTQETQYF. In DNA form, the CDR3 reads TGCGCCAGCACTACCCAAGAGACCCAGTACTTC.

The rearrangement joins TRBV30 to TRBJ2-3; tentative D call: TRBD2 (5 bases). Trimming stripped 2 bases from V and 2 bases from J, with 8 bases between. The germline gives CDR1 GTSNPN, CDR2 SVGIG (reference sequence). This CDR3 spans 13 amino acids. CDR3 in amino acids: CAWSSGLTDTQYF. The CDR3 bases are TGTGCCTGGAGTAGCGGTCTCACAGATACGCAGTATTTT.

The chain has TRBV27 and TRBJ1-1, with TRBD1 as a possible D gene (5 bases). The germline V gene encodes CDR1 MNHEY and CDR2 SMNVEV (reference sequence). The CDR3 length is 21 residues. With 2 bases removed from V and 1 base from J, the gap between germline ends came to 29 bases. For the CDR3, the DNA is TGTGCCAGCAGTTTACGATTCTCGGAGTCCCTCGGGGGAATCCCGAACACTGAAGCTTTCTTT. Residues: CASSLRFSESLGGIPNTEAFF.

This sequence joins TRBV19 and TRBJ2-1; D remains unclear. Trimming removed 6 bases from V and 7 bases from J, with 7 bases in between. The germline V gene encodes CDR1 LNHDA and CDR2 SQIVND (reference sequence). The CDR3 contains 11 residues. CDR3 sequence (DNA): TGTGCCAGTAGCCTGTTGAATGAGCAGTTCTTC. Protein product: CASSLLNEQFF.

The V and J genes are TRBV2 and TRBJ1-1; the D is unclear. Germline V CDR1 and CDR2: SNHLY, FYNNEI. V was pared by 3 bases and J by 6 bases, with 5 bases between. CDR3 length equals 11 residues. This CDR3 reads CASSDSPEAFF. The CDR3 nucleotides read TGTGCCAGCAGTGATAGCCCTGAAGCTTTCTTT. The variable domain in full, completed from reference TRBV2 and TRBJ1-1, reads EPEVTQTPSHQVTQMGQEVILRCVPISNHLYFYWYRQILGQKVEFLVSFYNNEISEKSEIFDDQFSVERPDGSNFTLKIRSTKLEDSAMYFCASSDSPEAFFGQGTRLTVV.

The rearrangement joins TRBV6-2 or TRBV6-3 to TRBJ1-5, with 11 positions matching TRBD1. CDR3 length equals 19 residues. V lost 4 bases and J lost 1; bases outside the gene matches: 12. The germline V gene encodes CDR1 MNHEY and CDR2 SVGEGT. DNA of the CDR3: TGTGCCAGCAGTTGGGCAAGGAGGACAGGGGGCTTGAGCAATCAGCCCCAGCATTTT. The encoded protein is CASSWARRTGGLSNQPQHF.

This chain joins TRBV9 and TRBJ2-1, with TRBD2 identical over 8 bases. Germline loops: CDR1 SGDLS, CDR2 YYNGEE. The ends lost 0 bases at V and 8 bases at J; junction bases unmatched: 10. The CDR3 runs 16 residues. The CDR3 nucleotides read TGTGCCAGCAGCGTAGCCGCGGGGGGCGGGAAGGATGAGCAGTTCTTC. This encodes CASSVAAGGGKDEQFF.

This clone was seen a single time. The chain employs TRBV30 and TRBJ1-4; D is perhaps TRBD1 (6 bases). Germline V CDR1 and CDR2: GTSNPN, SVGIG (reference sequence). The ends were cut back, 4 bases at V and 5 bases at J, with 14 bases in the middle. This CDR3 contains 14 residues. CDR3 bases: TGTGCCTGGACCCGCGGGGGGGCAAATGAAAAACTGTTTTTT. Its translation is CAWTRGGANEKLFF. Looking up the rest from reference TRBV30 and TRBJ1-4 gives the full variable domain: SQTIHQWPATLVQPVGSPLSLECTVEGTSNPNLYWYRQAAGRGLQLLFYSVGIGQISSEVPQNLSASRPQDRQFILSSKKLLLSDSGFYLCAWTRGGANEKLFFGSGTQLSVL.

The chain has TRBV7-2 and TRBJ2-2, with D perhaps TRBD1 (6 bases). Germline loops: CDR1 SGHTA, CDR2 FQGNSA. The V and J ends lost 5 bases and 0 bases respectively, with 13 bases between them. CDR3 size: 16 residues. The CDR3 region is CASSQDSNANTGELFF. The CDR3 DNA is TGTGCCAGCAGCCAGGACAGCAATGCGAACACCGGGGAGCTGTTTTTT. Combining the CDR3 with reference TRBV7-2 and TRBJ2-2 gives the whole variable domain GAGVSQSPSNKVTEKGKDVELRCDPISGHTALYWYRQSLGQGLEFLIYFQGNSAPDKSGLPSDRFSAERTGGSVSTLTIQRTQQEDSAVYLCASSQDSNANTGELFFGEGSRLTVL.

The V call is TRBV5-4, the J call TRBJ2-1; 8 bases map to TRBD2. Germline V gene data show CDR1 as SGHNT and CDR2 as YYREEE (reference sequence). The CDR3 is 16 amino acids. V dropped 2 bases and J dropped 0; count of bases not matched to a gene: 4. CDR3 in amino acids: CASSLPGTSSYNEQFF. The CDR3 nucleotides are TGTGCCAGCAGCTTACCAGGGACTAGCTCCTACAATGAGCAGTTCTTC.